These 5 T cell receptor beta chains came from one sample sequenced in a study of cytomegalovirus exposure and HLA in healthy donors. A multiplex PCR was run with 60 Vbeta primers and 13 Jbeta primers. Method: immunoSEQ multiplex PCR; TCRdb's copy keeps in-frame clones and lacks some. The sample lists some 150,000 clones; approximately 64% were seen once. Sequenced: PBMCs. The receptors derive from a woman aged 35 to 49 in good health and CMV-seronegative.

This clone was seen a handful of times. The J gene is TRBJ2-2, the V gene TRBV7-9; 10 bases are shared with TRBD2. The ends lost 5 bases at V and 2 bases at J; junction bases unmatched: 5. CDR3 length: 16 amino acids. Germline V CDR1 and CDR2: SEHNR, FQNEAQ (reference sequence). The CDR3 region is CASSPGTSENTGELFF. CDR3 bases: TGTGCCAGCAGCCCCGGGACTAGCGAAAACACCGGGGAGCTGTTTTTT.

This clone was detected once. V usage is TRBV25-1 and J usage is TRBJ2-5; 8 nucleotides align to TRBD2. V lost 3 bases to trimming and J lost 5 bases; unmatched junction nucleotides: 11. Germline values: CDR1 MGHDK, CDR2 SYGVNS. The CDR3 covers 16 residues. As DNA, the CDR3 is TGTGCCAGCAGTGAGTCCGGGGGGGGGCATGTGGAGACCCAGTACTTC. Protein: CASSESGGGHVETQYF.

This clone was detected a few times. The CDR3 loop is CASSGQTGNQPQHF. CDR3 DNA: TGTGCCAGCTCCGGACAGACGGGCAATCAGCCCCAGCATTTT. The rearrangement links TRBV18 to TRBJ1-5, with a weak D call TRBD1 (6 bases). The CDR3 has 14 amino acids. Trimming shortened V by 6 bases and J by 2 bases, and 11 bases separated the two germline ends. In germline, CDR1 is KGHSH, CDR2 LQKENI. The complete variable domain, with remaining parts taken from reference TRBV18 and TRBJ1-5, reads NAGVMQNPRHLVRRRGQEARLRCSPMKGHSHVYWYRQLPEEGLKFMVYLQKENIIDESGMPKERFSAEFPKEGPSILRIQQVVRGDSAAYFCASSGQTGNQPQHFGDGTRLSIL.

Only a few counts were recorded for this clone. V is TRBV4-3 and J is TRBJ2-7; maybe TRBD2 (7 bases). V gave up 3 bases and J gave up 1 base, with 13 bases separating them. Per germline, CDR1 LGHNA and CDR2 YSLEER. The CDR3 has 15 residues. CDR3 region: CASSQTGAGSYEQYF. For the CDR3, the DNA is TGCGCCAGCAGCCAGACAGGAGCGGGGTCCTACGAGCAGTACTTC.

V usage is TRBV4-2 and J usage is TRBJ1-5; D gene uncertain. This CDR3 has 15 amino acids. V was trimmed by 0 bases and J by 9 bases, leaving 15 bases between them. Germline V gene lookup returns CDR1 LGHNA and CDR2 YNFKEQ. CDR3 nucleotide sequence: TGTGCCAGCAGCCAAGAGTCAGGCCTCTTAGGGCCCCAGCATTTT. Translation: CASSQESGLLGPQHF.